Presented here are 5 T cell receptor beta chains from one specimen sequenced in a study of blood T cell repertoires in COVID-19. Data came from immunoSEQ multiplex PCR; TCRdb stores just in-frame clones and leaves some out. The top ten clones hold just over 2.5% of a sample with about 230,000 clones, less than 90% of them seen once. The sequenced sample consisted of peripheral blood. The receptors here all came from a woman in her sixties or seventies with active or convalescent COVID-19.

The chain is built from TRBV19 and TRBJ1-5, with TRBD1 identical over 7 bases. Germline V gene sequence: CDR1 LNHDA, CDR2 SQIVND (reference sequence). V trimming: 5 bases; J trimming: 1 base; junction bases outside the gene matches: 8. This CDR3 comprises 16 residues. DNA of the CDR3: TGTGCCAGTAGTCTAACAGGGGTCGGAAGCAATCAGCCCCAGCATTTT. As protein: CASSLTGVGSNQPQHF. Full variable domain (missing parts from reference TRBV19 and TRBJ1-5): DGGITQSPKYLFRKEGQNVTLSCEQNLNHDAMYWYRQDPGQGLRLIYYSQIVNDFQKGDIAEGYSVSREKKESFPLTVTSAQKNPTAFYLCASSLTGVGSNQPQHFGDGTRLSIL.

V and J are TRBV3-1 (or the pseudogene TRBV3-2) and TRBJ2-7, with 7 bases that match TRBD2. The CDR3 sequence is 14 residues long. Germline trimming cut 4 bases from V and 2 bases from J; bases unmatched to any gene: 5. Germline loops: CDR1 LGHDT, CDR2 YNNKEL (reference sequence). The CDR3 nucleotides are TGTGCCAGCAGCCGGGCTAGCGGCCCCTACGAGCAGTACTTC. Encoded protein: CASSRASGPYEQYF.

This clone is a singleton in its sample. The chain links TRBV9 to TRBJ1-1; maybe TRBD1 (5 bases). The V end was cut by 0 bases, the J end by 11 bases, with 17 bases between. The germline CDR1 and CDR2 sequences are SGDLS and YYNGEE. This CDR3 has 14 residues. CDR3 protein: CASSVGDSRIEAFF. CDR3 nucleotides: TGTGCCAGCAGCGTAGGAGACAGTCGAATTGAGGCTTTCTTT. Together with reference TRBV9 and TRBJ1-1, the CDR3 gives the full variable domain: DSGVTQTPKHLITATGQRVTLRCSPRSGDLSVYWYQQSLDQGLQFLIQYYNGEERAKGNILERFSAQQFPDLHSELNLSSLELGDSALYFCASSVGDSRIEAFFGQGTRLTVV.

The CDR3 sequence is CASSTGTGGTDTQYF. DNA for the CDR3: TGTGCCAGCAGCACAGGGACAGGGGGTACAGATACGCAGTATTTT. This sequence joins TRBV11-2 and TRBJ2-3, with 11 bases aligning to TRBD1. The germline V gene encodes CDR1 SGHAT and CDR2 FQNNGV. There are 15 residues in the CDR3. V dropped 5 bases and J dropped 3; count of bases not matched to a gene: 4.

This chain joins TRBV18 and TRBJ2-3; 7 nucleotides agree with TRBD1. This CDR3 spans 15 amino acids. V lost 1 base, J lost 2 bases, and 3 bases stayed unmatched. The germline V gene encodes CDR1 KGHSH and CDR2 LQKENI. CDR3 residues: CASSPQQGTTDTQYF. The CDR3 DNA reads as TGTGCCAGCTCACCACAACAGGGGACCACAGATACGCAGTATTTT.